Sequencing of this TCR beta chain was carried out in a study of siplizumab effects on memory and regulatory T cells. Coculturing of the mixed lymphocyte reaction cells was performed at 37°C for 6 days. The CDR3 covers 14 residues. Germline lookup yields CDR1 SEHNR and CDR2 FQNEAQ (reference sequence). Between the trimmed V and J ends, which lost 8 bases and 6 bases, there was a span of 14 bases. This clone was picked up a small number of times. What it binds is not known. This table comes from immunoSEQ multiplex PCR, and its TCRdb copy is limited to in-frame clones, with some not included. The data contain fewer than 20,000 clones, approximately 46% of them singletons. Whole-study findings and limits: Siplizumab caused a significant drop in alloreactive sequences traceable to unstimulated CD4+ memory cells. Apparently more diverse than memory cells, naive T cells also seemed major alloresponse contributors.

J is TRBJ1-6 and V is TRBV7-9; maybe TRBD1 (5 bases). This TCR was recovered from a human donor in good health; the cells came from an allogeneic mixed lymphocyte reaction. The specimen was CFSE-low (dividing) CD4+ T cells sorted from an allogeneic mixed lymphocyte reaction. This CDR3 reads CASGKRQSNSPLHF. CDR3 DNA sequence: TGTGCCAGCGGGAAGCGACAGAGTAATTCACCCCTCCACTTT.